Each of the 11 T cell receptor beta chains below was sequenced from the same sample in a study of cytomegalovirus exposure and HLA in healthy donors. Both 60 Vbeta primers and 13 Jbeta primers went into the PCR. Data came from immunoSEQ multiplex PCR; TCRdb stores just in-frame clones and leaves some out. The table counts roughly 120,000 clones; 2.5% to 3% lies in the top ten. The sequenced sample was PBMCs. The receptors were gathered from a man aged 25-45 years in good health and CMV-seronegative.

The chain combines TRBV7-2 with TRBJ1-1; TRBD1 matches 8 bases. Trimming removed 1 base from V and 4 bases from J; junction bases left unmatched: 5. Germline-derived CDR1 and CDR2 are SGHTA and FQGNSA. This CDR3 has 15 amino acids. CDR3 amino acids: CASSLGVQGVTEAFF. CDR3 nucleotide sequence: TGTGCCAGCAGCTTAGGTGTACAGGGGGTCACTGAAGCTTTCTTT.

The chain links TRBV7-9 to TRBJ2-1; unclear D gene. This CDR3 comprises 14 residues. V lost 5 bases and J lost 2, with 10 bases in between. The germline gives CDR1 SEHNR, CDR2 FQNEAQ (reference sequence). As DNA, the CDR3 is TGTGCCAGCAGCCCCCCTACAGCCTACAATGAGCAGTTCTTC. Its protein is CASSPPTAYNEQFF.

The chain is built from TRBV7-9 and TRBJ1-5, with a weak D call TRBD1 (6 bases). The CDR3 spans 15 residues. V was pared by 1 base and J by 2 bases, with 9 bases between. Germline V lookup: CDR1 SEHNR, CDR2 FQNEAQ (reference sequence). As DNA, the CDR3 is TGTGCCAGCAGCTTAGTACAGGGTGGCAATCAGCCCCAGCATTTT. It translates to CASSLVQGGNQPQHF.

This rearrangement joins TRBV19 to TRBJ1-2; D uncertain. CDR1 is LNHDA and CDR2 is SQIVND in the germline V gene (reference sequence). The V and J ends lost 10 bases and 6 bases respectively, with 21 bases between them. This CDR3 spans 14 amino acids. The CDR3 loop reads CATRHDLSLNGYTF. CDR3 sequence (DNA): TGTGCCACTAGACATGATCTTTCCTTGAATGGCTACACCTTC.

The rearrangement uses TRBV2 and TRBJ2-7; the match to TRBD2 covers 8 bases. After removal of 10 bases from V and 0 bases from J, the junction contained 5 bases not matched to a gene. In germline, CDR1 is SNHLY, CDR2 FYNNEI. CDR3 size: 13 residues. CDR3 sequence (DNA): TGTGCCATCCGGACTAGCCCCTCCTACGAGCAGTACTTC. It is translated as CAIRTSPSYEQYF.

As DNA, the CDR3 is TGTGCCAGTAGGAGCGGAAGCTCCTACAATGAGCAGTTCTTC. Translation: CASRSGSSYNEQFF. The rearrangement joins TRBV19 to TRBJ2-1, with D perhaps TRBD2 (5 bases). Germline assignment: CDR1 LNHDA and CDR2 SQIVND (reference sequence). Trimming removed 6 bases from V and 0 bases from J, with 9 bases in between. The CDR3 extends over 14 amino acids.

This chain uses TRBV5-4 with TRBJ1-3, with 9 bases identical to TRBD1. Germline CDR1 and CDR2: SGHNT and YYREEE (reference sequence). V shed 5 bases and J 2 bases; nucleotides not matched to a gene: 11. The CDR3 has 17 amino acids. The CDR3 DNA sequence: TGTGCCAGCAGTCTTCCCCGGGACAGGGTTCCTGGAAACACCATATATTTT. Translation: CASSLPRDRVPGNTIYF.

The rearrangement uses TRBV19 and TRBJ1-2, with D perhaps TRBD1 (5 bases). The length of the CDR3 is 15 residues. V was cut by 6 bases and J by 5 bases, with 19 bases left in between. CDR1 and CDR2 (germline): LNHDA, SQIVND (reference sequence). The CDR3 reads CASSPIGAVSYGYTF. CDR3 bases: TGTGCCAGTAGCCCCATAGGGGCAGTTTCATATGGCTACACCTTC.

The chain carries TRBV7-3 and TRBJ2-1; 7 nucleotides agree with TRBD2. The CDR3 runs to 13 residues. CDR1 SGHTA and CDR2 FQGTGA come from the germline V gene. With V trimmed by 3 bases and J by 7 bases, 3 bases remained unmatched. The CDR3 spells CASSLGGWNEQFF. CDR3 nucleotides: TGTGCCAGCAGCTTGGGGGGGTGGAATGAGCAGTTCTTC.

The rearrangement uses TRBV6-1 and TRBJ1-3, with D maybe TRBD1 (5 bases). Germline V CDR1 and CDR2: MNHNS, SASEGT. Trimming removed 4 bases from V and 8 bases from J, with 12 bases in between. The CDR3 length is 13 residues. CDR3 bases: TGTGCCAGCAGTGTGGGGCTTGGTGACACCATATATTTT. Its protein is CASSVGLGDTIYF.

Written as DNA, the CDR3 is TGTGCCAGCAGCCCGTTGTACGAGCAGTACTTC. Protein: CASSPLYEQYF. The chain carries TRBV7-9 and TRBJ2-7; D remains unclear. Germline V gives CDR1 SEHNR, CDR2 FQNEAQ (reference sequence). The CDR3 runs to 11 residues. The V end lost 5 bases, the J end lost 4 bases, and 6 bases lay between the germline ends.